This entry lists 20 T cell receptor beta chains sequenced from one sample in a study of CD8 T cells in Susac syndrome. An amount of RNA that ranged from roughly 0.45 to 1 ug was reverse transcribed with random hexamers. Using its own MiXCR run on the immunoSEQ multiplex PCR reads, TCRdb lists one record per CDR3 protein. The table records 200,000 or so distinct CDR3 sequences, more than 85% of them present only once. Input material: CD8+ T cells from PBMCs. The receptors shown here come from a human donor with multiple sclerosis.

The chain joins TRBV7-9 to TRBJ2-7, with TRBD2 matching over 7 bases. The CDR3 consists of 15 residues. The germline V gene has CDR1 SEHNR and CDR2 FQNEAQ (reference sequence). The ends lost 4 bases at V and 5 bases at J; junction bases unmatched: 11. CDR3: CASSSAGVNHHEQYF. The DNA of the CDR3 is TGTGCCAGCAGCTCGGCGGGGGTTAACCACCACGAGCAGTACTTC.

V and J are TRBV15 and TRBJ1-5; D gene ambiguous. This CDR3 contains 17 residues. Looked up from germline, CDR1 is LNHNV and CDR2 is YYDKDF (reference sequence). Trimming stripped 0 bases from V and 0 bases from J, with 12 bases between. Here the CDR3 DNA reads TGTGCCACCAGCAGAGATCGAAACGGATATAGCAATCAGCCCCAGCATTTT. The encoded protein is CATSRDRNGYSNQPQHF.

The V gene is TRBV6-2 or TRBV6-3, the J gene TRBJ1-3, with D unresolved. The CDR3 consists of 14 residues. The germline V and J ends were trimmed by 4 bases and 4 bases, with 11 bases remaining between them. The germline CDR1 and CDR2 sequences are MNHEY and SVGEGT. CDR3 sequence (DNA): TGTGCCAGCAGTTCGGCGGTGGAAGGAAACACCATATATTTT. Translating it yields CASSSAVEGNTIYF.

The gene calls are TRBV15 and TRBJ2-1, with D possibly TRBD1 on 6 matching bases. V lost 5 bases and J 10 bases, leaving 15 bases between the germline ends. CDR3 length equals 13 residues. Germline CDR1 reads LNHNV; CDR2 reads YYDKDF (reference sequence). The CDR3 bases are TGTGCCACCAGCTTCGAGGGGGTGCGCGAGCAGTTCTTC. Protein: CATSFEGVREQFF.

This sequence joins TRBV28 and TRBJ2-2, with no clear D. Trimming cost V 7 bases and J 5 bases, with 14 bases left between them. CDR1 is MDHEN and CDR2 is SYDVKM in the germline V gene. The CDR3 has 14 amino acids. The CDR3 reads CASTSETWTGELFF. In DNA form, the CDR3 reads TGTGCCAGCACCTCTGAGACTTGGACCGGGGAGCTGTTTTTT.

The chain combines TRBV30 with TRBJ2-7, with D maybe TRBD1 (5 bases). Between the trimmed V and J ends, which lost 4 bases and 2 bases, there was a span of 12 bases. Germline assignment: CDR1 GTSNPN and CDR2 SVGIG (reference sequence). This CDR3 has 13 amino acids. The CDR3 spells CAWMGRAAYEQYF. The DNA of the CDR3 is TGTGCCTGGATGGGCAGGGCAGCCTACGAGCAGTACTTC.

The V call is TRBV6-2 or TRBV6-3, the J call TRBJ2-1; no reliable D call. Germline V gene sequence: CDR1 MNHEY, CDR2 SVGEGT. V lost 4 bases and J lost 4, with 11 bases in between. CDR3 length equals 14 residues. The CDR3 sequence: CASSLGTDYNEQFF. DNA of the CDR3: TGTGCCAGCAGTTTGGGTACTGATTACAATGAGCAGTTCTTC.

This chain joins TRBV27 and TRBJ2-1, with 8 nucleotides matching TRBD1. With 7 bases clipped from V and 10 bases from J, the junction kept 9 bases outside the gene matches. Germline V gene sequence: CDR1 MNHEY, CDR2 SMNVEV (reference sequence). This CDR3 has 13 amino acids. CDR3 loop: CASISPDRGEQFF. For the CDR3, the DNA is TGTGCCAGCATCTCCCCCGACAGGGGAGAGCAGTTCTTC.

The count of this clonotype is one. The rearrangement joins TRBV7-9 to TRBJ1-3; no definite D call. The V and J ends lost 5 bases and 0 bases respectively, with 20 bases between them. CDR3 length equals 18 residues. Germline-derived CDR1 and CDR2 are SEHNR and FQNEAQ (reference sequence). The CDR3 DNA follows: TGTGCCAGCAGCCTAGGTGGGCTAAGGATGAACTCTGGAAACACCATATATTTT. This sequence encodes CASSLGGLRMNSGNTIYF.

The genes are TRBV2 and TRBJ1-6; no firm D call. The ends were cut back, 5 bases at V and 10 bases at J, with 18 bases in the middle. Germline CDR1 is SNHLY and CDR2 is FYNNEI. The length of the CDR3 is 15 residues. This chain's CDR3 is CASSPHFPLRSPLHF. The DNA for the CDR3 is TGTGCCAGCAGTCCCCACTTCCCGCTTAGATCACCCCTCCACTTT.

The V call is TRBV2, the J call TRBJ1-2; D is perhaps TRBD1 (6 bases). The germline V and J ends were trimmed by 8 bases and 5 bases, with 15 bases remaining between them. Germline loops: CDR1 SNHLY, CDR2 FYNNEI. This CDR3 is built from 13 residues. The CDR3 spells CASSEGQGYGYTF. In DNA form, the CDR3 reads TGTGCCAGCTCGGAGGGTCAGGGGTATGGCTACACCTTC. Looking up the rest from reference TRBV2 and TRBJ1-2 gives the full variable domain: EPEVTQTPSHQVTQMGQEVILRCVPISNHLYFYWYRQILGQKVEFLVSFYNNEISEKSEIFDDQFSVERPDGSNFTLKIRSTKLEDSAMYFCASSEGQGYGYTFGSGTRLTVV.

The rearrangement links TRBV7-9 to TRBJ2-7; D is perhaps TRBD2 (6 bases). V was clipped by 3 bases and J by 5 bases, with 11 bases between them. Germline V gene sequence: CDR1 SEHNR, CDR2 FQNEAQ (reference sequence). The CDR3 is made up of 13 amino acids. The CDR3 protein is CASSFTSSDEQYF. CDR3 nucleotides: TGTGCCAGCAGCTTTACTAGCTCGGACGAGCAGTACTTC.

The chain uses TRBV7-9 and TRBJ1-1; 9 bases agree with TRBD1. Looked up from germline, CDR1 is SEHNR and CDR2 is FQNEAQ (reference sequence). Unmatched junction bases numbered 7, after V lost 6 bases and J lost 2 bases. The CDR3 spans 15 residues. The CDR3 region is CASSERDRVNTEAFF. The DNA for the CDR3 is TGTGCCAGCAGTGAAAGGGACAGGGTCAACACTGAAGCTTTCTTT.

The V call is TRBV29-1, the J call TRBJ1-1; no reliable D call. Trimming took off 4 bases at V and 5 bases at J, with 8 bases between the two ends. CDR3 length equals 11 residues. Germline V CDR1 and CDR2: SQVTM, ANQGSEA. The chain's CDR3 is CSVAAETEAFF. The CDR3 DNA is TGCAGCGTTGCCGCTGAGACTGAAGCTTTCTTT.

The rearrangement joins TRBV2 to TRBJ2-1; the D is unclear. The CDR3 is 8 amino acids. In germline, CDR1 is SNHLY, CDR2 FYNNEI. V lost 8 bases and J lost 10, with 3 bases in between. CDR3 nucleotide sequence: TGTGCCAGCCAGGAGCAGTTCTTC. Protein product: CASQEQFF.

The genes are TRBV20-1 and TRBJ2-3; 10 nucleotides align to TRBD2. Germline CDR1 reads DFQATT; CDR2 reads SNEGSKA (reference sequence). V lost 5 bases to trimming and J lost 2 bases; unmatched junction nucleotides: 16. The CDR3 runs 18 residues. The CDR3 loop is CSAHPRTGLADNTDTQYF. The CDR3 coding sequence is TGCAGTGCTCACCCACGGACCGGACTAGCGGATAACACAGATACGCAGTATTTT.

The chain is built from TRBV6-5 and TRBJ1-1; possibly TRBD1 for D (5 bases). Germline V lookup: CDR1 MNHEY, CDR2 SVGAGI. V gave up 4 bases and J gave up 3 bases, with 15 bases separating them. This CDR3 contains 15 residues. In DNA form, the CDR3 reads TGTGCCAGCAGTTCTCCTCGGCTGGGACACACTGAAGCTTTCTTT. This encodes CASSSPRLGHTEAFF.

The V call is TRBV7-2, the J call TRBJ2-4; D remains unclear. V gave up 0 bases and J gave up 9 bases, with 9 bases separating them. CDR3 size: 13 residues. Per the germline V gene, CDR1 is SGHTA and CDR2 is FQGNSA. CDR3 bases: TGTGCCAGCAGCTTAGCACCCGGCCCCATTCAGTACTTC. It translates to CASSLAPGPIQYF. Full variable domain (outside the CDR3, taken from reference TRBV7-2 and TRBJ2-4): GAGVSQSPSNKVTEKGKDVELRCDPISGHTALYWYRQSLGQGLEFLIYFQGNSAPDKSGLPSDRFSAERTGGSVSTLTIQRTQQEDSAVYLCASSLAPGPIQYFGAGTRLSVL.

This clonotype was detected only once. This CDR3 reads CATSGRDGGDEQFF. In DNA, the CDR3 is TGTGCCACCAGTGGGCGGGATGGAGGCGATGAGCAGTTCTTC. The chain is built from TRBV24-1 and TRBJ2-1; the D gene is possibly TRBD2 (6 bases). Trimming stripped 5 bases from V and 8 bases from J, with 15 bases between. The CDR3 length is 14 residues. Germline loops: CDR1 KGHDR, CDR2 SFDVKD.

The chain recombines TRBV19 with TRBJ2-3; 15 positions agree with TRBD2. The CDR3 totals 20 residues. V lost 4 bases, J lost 2 bases, and 13 bases stayed unmatched. Germline V gene data show CDR1 as LNHDA and CDR2 as SQIVND (reference sequence). DNA for the CDR3: TGTGCCAGTAGTACCCAGGAGGGACTAGCGGGAGGTCGTGTCACAGATACGCAGTATTTT. It specifies CASSTQEGLAGGRVTDTQYF.